This entry concerns a single T cell receptor beta chain. The data were obtained in a study of blood T cell repertoires in COVID-19. Repertoires were generated with immunoSEQ multiplex PCR, while TCRdb's copy carries only in-frame clones and drops some. In the table there are around 420,000 clones, over 75% of which are singletons. Trimming took off 1 base at V and 11 bases at J, with 8 bases between the two ends. Germline V gene lookup returns CDR1 MGHRA and CDR2 YSYEKL. The CDR3 has 11 amino acids. Assignments of participants to cohorts depended upon their own reported clinical history. This sequence was found in a woman aged 40 to 50 with acute COVID-19. Source material: PBMCs or T cells enriched from blood (not recorded which). This chain connects TRBV4-1 to TRBJ1-1; D is perhaps TRBD1 (5 bases). The CDR3: CASSQGRGAFF. The DNA for the CDR3 is TGCGCCAGCAGCCAAGGCCGGGGGGCTTTCTTT.